The clone carrying this TCR beta chain was seen a single time. Its target is unknown. The sample originates from a study of T cell responses to AZD1222 COVID-19 vaccine. Libraries were prepared by immunoSEQ multiplex PCR; TCRdb keeps only in-frame clonotypes and omits some of them. The sample shows 90,000 to 110,000 clones, approximately 90% of them seen only once. Study-wide findings and caveats: Clonal diversity was possibly underestimated, and white British individuals and females predominated among donors.

Germline V CDR1 and CDR2: LNHDA, SQIVND (reference sequence). Trimming took off 7 bases at V and 8 bases at J, with 23 bases between the two ends. The CDR3 spans 15 residues. The sequence derives from an adult in good health. Sample: peripheral blood, taken on day 0 of AZD1222 vaccination. This chain connects TRBV19 to TRBJ1-2, with D perhaps TRBD1 (5 bases). This CDR3 is CASTPNLARAQGYTF. In DNA, the CDR3 is TGTGCCAGTACCCCCAATTTGGCCAGGGCCCAAGGCTACACCTTC. Filled out from reference TRBV19 and TRBJ1-2, the complete variable domain reads DGGITQSPKYLFRKEGQNVTLSCEQNLNHDAMYWYRQDPGQGLRLIYYSQIVNDFQKGDIAEGYSVSREKKESFPLTVTSAQKNPTAFYLCASTPNLARAQGYTFGSGTRLTVV.